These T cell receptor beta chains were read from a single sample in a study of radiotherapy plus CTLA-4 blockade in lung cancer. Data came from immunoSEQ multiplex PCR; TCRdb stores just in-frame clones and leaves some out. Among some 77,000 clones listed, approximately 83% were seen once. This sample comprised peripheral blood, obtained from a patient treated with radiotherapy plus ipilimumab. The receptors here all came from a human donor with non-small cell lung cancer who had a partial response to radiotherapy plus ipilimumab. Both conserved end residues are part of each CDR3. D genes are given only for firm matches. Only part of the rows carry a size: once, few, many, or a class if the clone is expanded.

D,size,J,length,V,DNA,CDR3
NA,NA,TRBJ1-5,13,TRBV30,TGTGCCTGGAGTGTACGCGCTGGTCAGCCCCAGCATTTT,CAWSVRAGQPQHF
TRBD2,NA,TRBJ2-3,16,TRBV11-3,TGTGCCAGCAGCTTAGGAGCGGGAGAAACCACCGATACGCAGTATTTT,CASSLGAGETTDTQYF
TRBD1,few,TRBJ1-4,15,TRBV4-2,TGTGCCAGCAGCCAAGGAGGACAGGGGTCGGAAAAACTGTTTTTT,CASSQGGQGSEKLFF
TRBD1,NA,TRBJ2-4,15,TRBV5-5,TGTGCCAGCAGCCGCCCGGGGACAGGCGAAAACATTCAGTACTTC,CASSRPGTGENIQYF
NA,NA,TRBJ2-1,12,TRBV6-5,TGTGCCAGCAGTTGGCTTTACAATGAGCAGTTCTTC,CASSWLYNEQFF
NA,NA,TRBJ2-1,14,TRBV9,TGTGCCAGCAGCGTAGAGGCGGGATACAATGAGCAGTTCTTC,CASSVEAGYNEQFF
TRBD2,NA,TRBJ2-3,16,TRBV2,TGTGCCAGCAGCCCCGGGACTAGCGGGAGGGCAGATACGCAGTATTTT,CASSPGTSGRADTQYF
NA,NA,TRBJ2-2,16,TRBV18,TGTGCCAGCTCCCCTGGACGGGGGTCGAACACCGGGGAGCTGTTTTTT,CASSPGRGSNTGELFF
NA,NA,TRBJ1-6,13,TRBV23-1,TGCGCCAGCAGTCAATCGTCTTATTCACCCCTCCACTTT,CASSQSSYSPLHF
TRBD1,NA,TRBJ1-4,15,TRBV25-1,TGTGCCAGCAGTCGTACAGGGGTTGGGAGTGAAAAACTGTTTTTT,CASSRTGVGSEKLFF
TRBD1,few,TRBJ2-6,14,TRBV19,TGTGCCAGTAGGGACAGGGGTGGGGCCAACGTCCTGACTTTC,CASRDRGGANVLTF
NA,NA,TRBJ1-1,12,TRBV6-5,TGTGCCAGCAGTTACTCAACAAGGGGAGCTTTCTTT,CASSYSTRGAFF
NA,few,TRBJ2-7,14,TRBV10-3,TGTGCCATCAGTGAGTTCGCGGTGAGGGACGAGCAGTACTTC,CAISEFAVRDEQYF
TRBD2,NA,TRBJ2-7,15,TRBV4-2,TGTGCCAGCACCAACATAGCGGGAGGGGCTCACGAGCAGTACTTC,CASTNIAGGAHEQYF
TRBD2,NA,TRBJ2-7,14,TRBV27,TGTGCCAGCAGTGCGGGACTAGCGGGCTACGAGCAGTACTTC,CASSAGLAGYEQYF
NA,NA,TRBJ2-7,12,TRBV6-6,TGTGCCAGCAGTCCGCAGGGCTACGAGCAGTACTTC,CASSPQGYEQYF
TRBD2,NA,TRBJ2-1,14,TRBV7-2,TGTGCCAGCAGCGATAGCGGGGTGTACAATGAGCAGTTCTTC,CASSDSGVYNEQFF
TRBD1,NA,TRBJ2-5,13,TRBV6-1,TGTGCCAGCACGTGGACAGGACAAGAGACCCAGTACTTC,CASTWTGQETQYF
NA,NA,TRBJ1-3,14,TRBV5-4,TGTGCCAGCAGCTTACCAGGATCTGGAAACACCATATATTTT,CASSLPGSGNTIYF
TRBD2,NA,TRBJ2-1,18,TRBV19,TGTGCCAGTAGTATTAGGGGTCAGCGGGGTGACTCCTACAATGAGCAGTTCTTC,CASSIRGQRGDSYNEQFF
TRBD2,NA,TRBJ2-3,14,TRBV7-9,TGTGCCAGCAGTAGGGACCCCGCGGGGGGATCGCAGTATTTT,CASSRDPAGGSQYF
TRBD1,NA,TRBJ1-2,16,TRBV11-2,TGTGCCAGCAACTCGGACGGGACAGGGGGCGAGGATGGCTACACCTTC,CASNSDGTGGEDGYTF
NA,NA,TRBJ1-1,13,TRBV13,TGTGCCAGCAGCTTAGGTGGGAGCATAATCGCTTTCTTT,CASSLGGSIIAFF
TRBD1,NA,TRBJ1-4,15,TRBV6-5,TGTGCCAGCAGTTCGGGACAGCTCCAAAATGAAAAACTGTTTTTT,CASSSGQLQNEKLFF
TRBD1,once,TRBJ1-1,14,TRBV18,TGTGCCAGCTCACTGAACAGGGGGAACACTGAAGCTTTCTTT,CASSLNRGNTEAFF
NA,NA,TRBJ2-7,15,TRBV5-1,TGCGCCAGCAGCCCACGACAAGGTGCATCCTACGAGCAGTACTTC,CASSPRQGASYEQYF
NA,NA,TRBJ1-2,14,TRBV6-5,TGTGCCAGCAGTTTGCAGGGTGGGTTGGATGGCTACACCTTC,CASSLQGGLDGYTF
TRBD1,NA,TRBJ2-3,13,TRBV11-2,TGTGCCAGCAGCTCCCAACAGGGGAGTACGCAGTATTTT,CASSSQQGSTQYF
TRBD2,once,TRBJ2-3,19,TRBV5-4,TGTGCCAGCAGCCGTACCGGGACAAGACTAGCGGGAGGCTCAGATACGCAGTATTTT,CASSRTGTRLAGGSDTQYF
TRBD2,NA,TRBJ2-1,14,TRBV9,TGTGCCGGCAGCGTAGGGACTACTGGCAATGAGCAGTTCTTC,CAGSVGTTGNEQFF
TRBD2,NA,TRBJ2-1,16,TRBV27,TGTGCCAGCAGAGAAAGGACTAGCGGGAGGAGCTCGGAGCAGTTCTTC,CASRERTSGRSSEQFF
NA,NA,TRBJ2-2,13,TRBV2,TGTGCCACAGGGATCTGGAACACCGGGGAGCTGTTTTTT,CATGIWNTGELFF
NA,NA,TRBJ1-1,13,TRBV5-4,TGTGCCAGCAGCACCAGGTTTAAAGGTGAAGCTTTCTTT,CASSTRFKGEAFF
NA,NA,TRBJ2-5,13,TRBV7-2,TGTGCCAGCAGCTTATCTCACGGAGAGACCCAGTACTTC,CASSLSHGETQYF
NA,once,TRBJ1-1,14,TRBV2,TGTGCCAGCATCGAGGCTTCATTAGTCACTGAAGCTTTCTTT,CASIEASLVTEAFF
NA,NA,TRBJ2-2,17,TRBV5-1,TGCGCCAGCAGCTTGGAGTATCTCGGAGGGAGCGCCGGGGAGCTGTTTTTT,CASSLEYLGGSAGELFF
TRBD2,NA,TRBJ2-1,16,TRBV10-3,TGTGCCATCCGCCTGGGCCCGGGACTAGCAGACAATGAGCAGTTCTTC,CAIRLGPGLADNEQFF